A single sample gave rise to the 14 T cell receptor beta chains below, sequenced in a study of blood T cell repertoires in COVID-19. Profiled with immunoSEQ multiplex PCR; TCRdb holds only in-frame clones, not every one. The sample lists hundreds of thousands of clones, approximately 90% occurring once. Input material: PBMCs or T cells enriched from blood (not recorded which). The receptor set was obtained from a young man who had recovered from COVID-19.

V and J are TRBV19 and TRBJ2-7; TRBD1 is a possible D gene (5 bases). The CDR3 is 16 amino acids. The V and J ends lost 0 bases and 1 base respectively, with 13 bases between them. Germline V gene lookup returns CDR1 LNHDA and CDR2 SQIVND (reference sequence). Here the CDR3 reads CASSIDLVTGSYEQYF. The CDR3 DNA is TGTGCCAGTAGTATAGATCTGGTCACAGGTTCCTACGAGCAGTACTTC.

V and J are TRBV3-1 (or the pseudogene TRBV3-2) and TRBJ1-5; no clear D. CDR1 is LGHDT, CDR2 YNNKEL, per germline (reference sequence). Between the trimmed V and J ends, which lost 2 bases and 5 bases, there was a span of 7 bases. The CDR3 loop spans 13 amino acids. CDR3 coding DNA: TGTGCCAGCAGCCAAATGGCAGATCAGCCCCAGCATTTT. Its translation: CASSQMADQPQHF.

The chain employs TRBV6-5 and TRBJ2-7, with 7 bases fitting TRBD1. V shed 5 bases and J 5 bases; nucleotides not matched to a gene: 9. CDR1 and CDR2 (germline): MNHEY, SVGAGI. The CDR3 sequence is 14 residues long. The CDR3 DNA sequence: TGTGCCAGCAGTACAGGGGCCCTGCTCAACGAGCAGTACTTC. Translation gives CASSTGALLNEQYF.

The V call is TRBV18, the J call TRBJ2-2; 14 bases are shared with TRBD2. The CDR3 extends over 17 amino acids. Per germline, CDR1 KGHSH and CDR2 LQKENI. V gave up 0 bases and J gave up 4 bases; unmatched junction bases: 1. The CDR3 nucleotides are TGTGCCAGCTCACCACCTGGACTAGCGGGGGGCACCGGGGAGCTGTTTTTT. Encoded protein: CASSPPGLAGGTGELFF.

V gene TRBV3-1 (or the pseudogene TRBV3-2) combines with J gene TRBJ2-7; 8 bases are shared with TRBD1. The V gene end was trimmed by 0 bases and the J gene end by 3 bases; junction bases not matched to a gene: 7. The CDR3 consists of 16 residues. Germline values: CDR1 LGHDT, CDR2 YNNKEL (reference sequence). CDR3 sequence: CASSQEGTGSDYEQYF. CDR3 nucleotide sequence: TGTGCCAGCAGCCAAGAAGGGACAGGTAGCGACTACGAGCAGTACTTC.

The genes are TRBV28 and TRBJ1-5, with D uncertain. The germline V and J ends were trimmed by 3 bases and 3 bases, with 9 bases remaining between them. Germline V CDR1 and CDR2: MDHEN, SYDVKM. CDR3 length equals 14 residues. CDR3 DNA sequence: TGTGCCAGCAGTTTTTTAACGGTCAATCAGCCCCAGCATTTT. Translated: CASSFLTVNQPQHF.

The V call is TRBV5-8, the J call TRBJ2-5; 7 nucleotides agree with TRBD1. The CDR3 covers 13 residues. Germline V CDR1 and CDR2: SGHTS, YDEGEE. Germline trimming cut 2 bases from V and 4 bases from J; bases unmatched to any gene: 2. CDR3 protein: CASSFYRGETQYF. CDR3 bases: TGTGCCAGCAGCTTCTACAGGGGAGAGACCCAGTACTTC.

The chain carries TRBV7-8 and TRBJ1-4, with D maybe TRBD1 (6 bases). Per the germline V gene, CDR1 is SGHVS and CDR2 is FQNEAQ. The CDR3 length is 14 residues. V gave up 7 bases and J gave up 7 bases, with 16 bases separating them. The DNA of the CDR3 is TGTGCCAGCAACCCAGGGGTGTCTGGTGAAAAACTGTTTTTT. Protein sequence: CASNPGVSGEKLFF.

This chain links TRBV4-1 with TRBJ2-1; D is unresolved. This CDR3 has 14 amino acids. V lost 0 bases and J 7 bases, leaving 10 bases between the germline ends. The germline V gene encodes CDR1 MGHRA and CDR2 YSYEKL. The CDR3 nucleotides read TGCGCCAGCAGCCAAGATCCTAGTCGGAATGAGCAGTTCTTC. This gives the protein CASSQDPSRNEQFF.

The V and J genes are TRBV18 and TRBJ1-5; D gene unclear. With 6 bases removed from V and 0 bases from J, the gap between germline ends came to 9 bases. Germline V gives CDR1 KGHSH, CDR2 LQKENI. The CDR3 is made up of 14 amino acids. CDR3 residues: CASSPGNSNQPQHF. The CDR3 nucleotides read TGTGCCAGCTCCCCCGGGAATAGCAATCAGCCCCAGCATTTT.

The J gene is TRBJ1-5, the V gene TRBV28; TRBD1 is a possible D gene (5 bases). V was trimmed by 5 bases and J by 2 bases, leaving 16 bases between them. Germline V gene data show CDR1 as MDHEN and CDR2 as SYDVKM. The length of the CDR3 is 16 residues. CDR3 sequence: CASSPSGLGGNQPQHF. The DNA of the CDR3 is TGTGCCAGCAGTCCTTCCGGCTTAGGGGGCAATCAGCCCCAGCATTTT.

V usage is TRBV6-5 and J usage is TRBJ2-5; 8 nucleotides align to TRBD2. J lost 5 bases, V lost 5 bases, and 7 bases had no gene match. The CDR3 length is 14 residues. Germline V gene data show CDR1 as MNHEY and CDR2 as SVGAGI. The CDR3 is CASSNNRLAETQYF. CDR3 sequence (DNA): TGTGCCAGCAGTAACAACCGACTAGCGGAGACCCAGTACTTC.

This clone showed up just a few times. The rearrangement joins TRBV27 to TRBJ1-6, with 7 bases aligning to TRBD1. Germline CDR1 reads MNHEY; CDR2 reads SMNVEV (reference sequence). This CDR3 is built from 17 residues. V dropped 6 bases and J dropped 0; count of bases not matched to a gene: 8. The CDR3 spells CASSTNRGSSYNSPLHF. DNA for the CDR3: TGTGCCAGCAGCACAAACAGGGGTAGCTCCTATAATTCACCCCTCCACTTT.

The rearrangement links TRBV29-1 to TRBJ1-4, with 10 bases fitting TRBD1. The V and J ends lost 6 bases and 5 bases, in that order; junction bases with no gene match: 6. The germline V gene has CDR1 SQVTM and CDR2 ANQGSEA. The CDR3 consists of 14 residues. The CDR3 region has the DNA TGCAGCGTGGAACTGACAGGGGGCAATGAAAAACTGTTTTTT. It is translated as CSVELTGGNEKLFF.